The source of this T cell receptor beta chain is a study of blood T cell repertoires in COVID-19. Study-wide background: From the United States, Italy and Spain came samples of acute and convalescent COVID-19. Sample material is recorded as cDNA or gDNA derived from T cells, B-cell-depleted T cells, or PBMCs.

The junction had 9 bases not matched to a gene; V was cut back by 0 bases and J by 7 bases. CDR3 length equals 16 residues. Per germline, CDR1 ENHRY and CDR2 SYGVKD. Authors' data handling: Researchers report that nucleated cell counts were estimated from reference gene primer amplification. The method was immunoSEQ multiplex PCR; TCRdb's version includes in-frame clones alone and lacks a portion of them. D and trimming come from the DNA, and the V and J calls and clone size come from that table. The sample includes about 240,000 clones, about nine tenths of them seen just once. The clonotype was recovered from a man aged 55 to 69 who had recovered from COVID-19. Sequencing was performed on peripheral blood. The chain links TRBV10-3 to TRBJ2-7; 10 bases match TRBD1. CDR3 nucleotides: TGTGCCATCAGTGAGTCAGGGACAGGGGCCTTGGGGGAGCAGTACTTC. This codes for CAISESGTGALGEQYF.